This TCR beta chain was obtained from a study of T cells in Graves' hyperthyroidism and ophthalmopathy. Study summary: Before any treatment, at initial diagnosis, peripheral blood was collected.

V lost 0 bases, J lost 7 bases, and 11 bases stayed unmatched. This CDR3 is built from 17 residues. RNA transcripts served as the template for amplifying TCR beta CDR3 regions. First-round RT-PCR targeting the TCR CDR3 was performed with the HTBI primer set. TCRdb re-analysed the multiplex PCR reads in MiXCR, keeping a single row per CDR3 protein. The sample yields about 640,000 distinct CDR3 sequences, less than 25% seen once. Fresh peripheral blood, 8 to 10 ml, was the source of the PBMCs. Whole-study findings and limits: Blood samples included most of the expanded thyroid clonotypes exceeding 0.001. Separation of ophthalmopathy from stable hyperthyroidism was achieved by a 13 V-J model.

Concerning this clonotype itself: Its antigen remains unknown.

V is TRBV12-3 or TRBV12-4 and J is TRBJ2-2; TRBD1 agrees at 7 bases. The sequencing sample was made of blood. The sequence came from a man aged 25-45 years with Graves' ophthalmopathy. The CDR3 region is CASSLALDRVSLGELFF. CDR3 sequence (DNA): TGTGCCAGCAGTTTAGCTCTAGACAGGGTTTCGCTCGGGGAGCTGTTTTTT.